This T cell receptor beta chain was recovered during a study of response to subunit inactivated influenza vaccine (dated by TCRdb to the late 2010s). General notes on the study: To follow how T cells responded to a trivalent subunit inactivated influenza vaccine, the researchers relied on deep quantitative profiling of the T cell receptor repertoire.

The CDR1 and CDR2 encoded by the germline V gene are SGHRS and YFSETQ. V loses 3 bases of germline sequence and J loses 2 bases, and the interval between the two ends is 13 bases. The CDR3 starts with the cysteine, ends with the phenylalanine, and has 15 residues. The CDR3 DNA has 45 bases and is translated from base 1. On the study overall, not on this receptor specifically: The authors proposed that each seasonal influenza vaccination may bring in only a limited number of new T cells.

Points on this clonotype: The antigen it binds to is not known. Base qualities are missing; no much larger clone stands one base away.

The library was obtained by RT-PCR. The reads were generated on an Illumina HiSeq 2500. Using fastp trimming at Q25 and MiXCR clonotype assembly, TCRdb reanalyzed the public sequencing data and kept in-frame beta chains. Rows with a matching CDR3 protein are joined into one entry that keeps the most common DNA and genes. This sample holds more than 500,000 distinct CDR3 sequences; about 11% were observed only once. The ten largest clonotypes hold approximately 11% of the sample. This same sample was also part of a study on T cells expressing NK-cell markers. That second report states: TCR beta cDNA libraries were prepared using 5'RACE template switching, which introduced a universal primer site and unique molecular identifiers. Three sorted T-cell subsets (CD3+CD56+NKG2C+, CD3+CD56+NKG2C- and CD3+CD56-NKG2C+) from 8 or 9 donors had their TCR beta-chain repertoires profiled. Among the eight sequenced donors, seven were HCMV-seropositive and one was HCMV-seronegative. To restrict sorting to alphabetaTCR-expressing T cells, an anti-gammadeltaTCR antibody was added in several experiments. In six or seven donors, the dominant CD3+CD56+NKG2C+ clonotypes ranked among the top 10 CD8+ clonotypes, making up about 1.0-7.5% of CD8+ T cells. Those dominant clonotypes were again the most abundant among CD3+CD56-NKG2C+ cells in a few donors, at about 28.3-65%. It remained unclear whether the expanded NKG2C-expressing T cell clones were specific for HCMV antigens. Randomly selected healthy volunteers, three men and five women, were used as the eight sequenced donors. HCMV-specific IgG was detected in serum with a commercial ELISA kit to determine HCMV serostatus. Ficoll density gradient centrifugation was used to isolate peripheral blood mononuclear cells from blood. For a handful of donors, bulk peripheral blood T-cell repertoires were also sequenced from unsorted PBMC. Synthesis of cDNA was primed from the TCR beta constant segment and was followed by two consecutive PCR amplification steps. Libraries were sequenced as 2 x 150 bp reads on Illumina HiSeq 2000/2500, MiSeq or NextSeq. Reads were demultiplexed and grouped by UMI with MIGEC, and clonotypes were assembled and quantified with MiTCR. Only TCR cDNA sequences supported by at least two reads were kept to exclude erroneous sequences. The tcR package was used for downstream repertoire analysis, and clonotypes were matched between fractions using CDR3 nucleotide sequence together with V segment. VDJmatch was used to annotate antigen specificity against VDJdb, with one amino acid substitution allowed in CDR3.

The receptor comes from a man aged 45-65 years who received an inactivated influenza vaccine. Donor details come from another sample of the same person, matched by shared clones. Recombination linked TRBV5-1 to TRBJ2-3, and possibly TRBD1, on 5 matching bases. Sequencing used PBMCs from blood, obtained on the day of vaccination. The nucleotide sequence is TGCGCCAGCAGCTCCAGGGCGGAAGCCACAGATACGCAGTATTTT. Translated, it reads CASSSRAEATDTQYF. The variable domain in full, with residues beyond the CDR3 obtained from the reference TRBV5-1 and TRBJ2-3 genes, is KAGVTQTPRYLIKTRGQQVTLSCSPISGHRSVSWYQQTPGQGLQFLFEYFSETQRNKGNFPGRFSGRQFSNSRSEMNVSTLELGDSALYLCASSSRAEATDTQYFGPGTRLTVL.